This TCR beta chain originates from a study of T cells after yellow fever vaccination. Study-wide findings and caveats: Clonotypes appearing in both CD4 and CD8 compartments existed, and their share was small. Booster sampling recovered most clones from primary vaccination (approximately 97% CD4, approximately 90% CD8).

Template switching by 5'RACE produced TCR cDNA, adding a universal primer site and UMIs. TCRdb reanalysed the 5' RACE reads using MiXCR and keeps one entry per CDR3 protein. The sample holds 500,000 to 650,000 distinct CDR3 sequences, more than 9% seen once. There are 11 residues in the CDR3. The V gene lost 7 bases and the J gene lost 5 bases, with 11 bases spanning the gap. Germline CDR1 and CDR2: GTSNPN and SVGIG (reference sequence). A remark on this clonotype: Its target is not known.

Source: PBMCs, taken on the day of the yellow fever booster vaccination. This sequence originates from a man aged 25-45 years who received the YFV17D yellow fever vaccine. V gene TRBV30 combines with J gene TRBJ2-5; the D gene is possibly TRBD2 (5 bases). The CDR3 DNA reads TGTGCCTTGACGTGGAGGGAGACCCAGTACTTC. It codes for CALTWRETQYF.